This entry concerns a single TCR beta chain. This entry is derived from a study of T cells in Graves' hyperthyroidism and ophthalmopathy. The CDR3 spans 16 residues. J gave up 2 bases and V 5 bases, and 6 bases lay outside the gene matches. Germline CDR1 MNHEY, CDR2 SMNVEV (reference sequence). Amplification of TCR beta CDR3 regions used RNA as the template. First-round RT-PCR with HTBI primers amplified the TCR CDR3 region. A single record per CDR3 protein comes from TCRdb applying MiXCR to the multiplex PCR reads. The data show a few hundred thousand distinct CDR3 sequences, 14% seen once. The material sequenced was blood. The TCR originated in a woman aged 40 to 50 with Graves' hyperthyroidism. The chain links TRBV27 to TRBJ2-1; 10 nucleotides match TRBD1. The CDR3 loop reads CASSPRTGGAYNEQFF. Here the CDR3 DNA reads TGTGCCAGCAGTCCCAGGACAGGGGGGGCCTACAATGAGCAGTTCTTC.